One sample yielded the 26 T cell receptor beta chains listed below, sequenced in a study of cytomegalovirus exposure and HLA in healthy donors. Vbeta (60) and Jbeta (13) primers were used in the PCR. The data were produced by immunoSEQ multiplex PCR, yet TCRdb's version contains in-frame clones alone and is incomplete. The data show about 160,000 clones, around 73% seen once. Sequenced input: PBMCs. The receptors stem from a male donor in good health and CMV-seronegative.

This chain uses TRBV6-5 with TRBJ2-1; 12 nucleotides line up with TRBD2. The CDR3 loop spans 14 amino acids. CDR1 and CDR2 from the germline V gene are MNHEY and SVGAGI. V lost 6 bases and J lost 10; bases outside the gene matches: 7. The CDR3 DNA follows: TGTGCCAGCAGGGCTAGCGGGAGGGCCGGCGAGCAGTTCTTC. Translating it yields CASRASGRAGEQFF.

The rearrangement links TRBV30 to TRBJ2-1; TRBD2 agrees at 10 bases. J gave up 5 bases and V 3 bases, and 4 bases lay outside the gene matches. The CDR3 loop spans 14 amino acids. In germline, CDR1 is GTSNPN, CDR2 SVGIG (reference sequence). The CDR3 bases are TGTGCCTGGAGGGCAGCGGGAGGGGACAATGAGCAGTTCTTC. Encoded protein: CAWRAAGGDNEQFF.

The genes are TRBV9 and TRBJ2-7; 9 bases are a match to TRBD1. CDR1 is SGDLS and CDR2 is YYNGEE in the germline V gene. J gave up 2 bases and V 3 bases, and 9 bases lay outside the gene matches. The CDR3 sequence is 16 residues long. The CDR3 DNA reads as TGTGCCAGCAGCGCGGATAAGGGACAGGGAACCTACGAGCAGTACTTC. Residues: CASSADKGQGTYEQYF.

The gene calls are TRBV6-6 and TRBJ1-1; the D gene is possibly TRBD1 (6 bases). The CDR3 extends over 11 amino acids. The ends were cut back, 5 bases at V and 7 bases at J, with 8 bases in the middle. Germline V gives CDR1 MNHNY, CDR2 SVGAGI (reference sequence). The CDR3 protein is CASSQTGEAFF. The CDR3 DNA follows: TGTGCCAGCAGTCAGACAGGTGAAGCTTTCTTT.

On this clone: The junction departs from the called germline gene at one end, perhaps through a read error. Other DNA sequences in this sample translate to the same CDR3. The chain has TRBV9 and TRBJ1-2; a weak D match, TRBD1 (5 bases). The germline V gene encodes CDR1 SGDLS and CDR2 YYNGEE. CDR3 length: 15 amino acids. CDR3 bases: TGTGCCAGCAGCAAGGGACCGGGAGCTAACTACGGCTACACCTTC. It codes for CASSKGPGANYGYTF.

The chain recombines TRBV9 with TRBJ1-1; D remains ambiguous. The CDR3 totals 11 residues. V lost 4 bases to trimming and J lost 10 bases, with 11 bases between them. CDR1 SGDLS and CDR2 YYNGEE come from the germline V gene. The CDR3 DNA reads TGTGCCAGCAGCTCAACAGACGTAGCTTTCTTT. Protein sequence: CASSSTDVAFF.

This clone was recorded only once. The rearrangement uses TRBV23-1 and TRBJ1-1; 8 bases are a match to TRBD1. TRBV23-1 is treated as an ORF (open reading frame) with a function not yet certain. CDR3 size: 15 residues. V gave up 1 base and J gave up 4 bases; unmatched junction bases: 5. Here the CDR3 reads CASSQYDRGGTEAFF. Written as DNA, the CDR3 is TGCGCCAGCAGTCAATATGACAGGGGAGGCACTGAAGCTTTCTTT.

V is TRBV29-1 and J is TRBJ2-3; 12 positions agree with TRBD2. The V gene end was trimmed by 0 bases and the J gene end by 5 bases; junction bases not matched to a gene: 9. The CDR3 consists of 17 residues. Per germline, CDR1 SQVTM and CDR2 ANQGSEA. CDR3 in DNA: TGCAGCGTTGAAGATCTAGCGGGAGGGTTCCGTGGAGATACGCAGTATTTT. Its translation: CSVEDLAGGFRGDTQYF.

The V gene is TRBV5-1, the J gene TRBJ2-7; D is possibly TRBD1 (7 bases). CDR3 length equals 16 residues. In germline, CDR1 is SGHRS, CDR2 YFSETQ. With 2 bases removed from V and 3 bases from J, the gap between germline ends came to 18 bases. CDR3 sequence: CASSFRAGQRNYEQYF. CDR3 in DNA: TGCGCCAGCAGCTTTCGTGCGGGACAGAGGAACTACGAGCAGTACTTC.

The J gene is TRBJ2-5, the V gene TRBV28, with TRBD2 as a possible D gene (8 bases). The V gene's germline CDR1 is MDHEN and CDR2 SYDVKM. V gave up 4 bases and J gave up 0 bases, with 15 bases separating them. CDR3 size: 16 residues. CDR3 protein: CASSYPGGTDQETQYF. The CDR3 DNA is TGTGCCAGCAGTTACCCGGGGGGGACAGACCAAGAGACCCAGTACTTC.

This chain uses TRBV29-1 with TRBJ2-3, with 10 positions matching TRBD2. Germline V gene sequence: CDR1 SQVTM, CDR2 ANQGSEA. After removal of 5 bases from V and 2 bases from J, the junction contained 1 base not matched to a gene. CDR3 size: 13 residues. For the CDR3, the DNA is TGCAGCGTTAGCGGGAGGGCCACAGATACGCAGTATTTT. Translation: CSVSGRATDTQYF.

The V gene is TRBV27, the J gene TRBJ2-1, with TRBD1 as a possible D gene (6 bases). The CDR3 has 15 amino acids. With 5 bases removed from V and 2 bases from J, the gap between germline ends came to 13 bases. CDR1 is MNHEY and CDR2 is SMNVEV in the germline V gene (reference sequence). CDR3 DNA: TGTGCCAGCAGTCTGGACAGTGGGGCCTACAATGAGCAGTTCTTC. This codes for CASSLDSGAYNEQFF.

J is TRBJ1-4 and V is TRBV6-5; the D is unclear. Germline-derived CDR1 and CDR2 are MNHEY and SVGAGI. V was trimmed by 6 bases and J by 4 bases, leaving 12 bases between them. This CDR3 comprises 14 residues. The CDR3 DNA reads TGTGCCAGCAGGTCCCCGGGAGATAATGAAAAACTGTTTTTT. This gives the protein CASRSPGDNEKLFF.

The CDR3 region has the DNA TGTGCCAGCAGTTTGGGGAGAGGACCCGAGTGGGACGAGCAGTACTTC. This translates into CASSLGRGPEWDEQYF. This rearrangement joins TRBV28 to TRBJ2-7; possibly TRBD2 for D (5 bases). This CDR3 has 16 amino acids. Per germline, CDR1 MDHEN and CDR2 SYDVKM. The V gene lost 3 bases and the J gene lost 5 bases, with 20 bases spanning the gap.

The V and J genes are TRBV7-6 and TRBJ2-7, with 10 bases fitting TRBD2. V trimming: 5 bases; J trimming: 2 bases; junction bases outside the gene matches: 6. This CDR3 spans 15 amino acids. Germline V lookup: CDR1 SGHVS, CDR2 FNYEAQ. For the CDR3, the DNA is TGTGCCAGCAGCGTTAATAGCGGGGGGACCTACGAGCAGTACTTC. Translating gives CASSVNSGGTYEQYF.

The chain joins TRBV27 to TRBJ2-7, with TRBD1 as a possible D gene (6 bases). Trimming removed 4 bases at V and 0 bases at J, with 19 bases between. CDR1 is MNHEY, CDR2 SMNVEV, per germline (reference sequence). This CDR3 is 17 amino acids long. CDR3 sequence (DNA): TGTGCCAGCAGTTCTTACCCGATCGGGACACACTCCTACGAGCAGTACTTC. It is translated as CASSSYPIGTHSYEQYF.

The chain uses TRBV4-1 and TRBJ2-1; 8 positions match TRBD2. The germline gives CDR1 MGHRA, CDR2 YSYEKL. V lost 0 bases, J lost 7 bases, and 17 bases stayed unmatched. The length of the CDR3 is 19 residues. CDR3 DNA sequence: TGCGCCAGCAGCCAAGAGGCAGCGGGGGCCACATCGTTAGTGAATGAGCAGTTCTTC. It yields the protein CASSQEAAGATSLVNEQFF.

This clone was counted once. This sequence joins TRBV15 and TRBJ1-2, with a tentative D call TRBD1 (6 bases). This CDR3 is built from 14 residues. With 0 bases removed from V and 4 bases from J, the gap between germline ends came to 9 bases. The germline CDR1 and CDR2 sequences are LNHNV and YYDKDF (reference sequence). The DNA of the CDR3 is TGTGCCACCAGCAGAGACCGGGACACCTATGGCTACACCTTC. Protein: CATSRDRDTYGYTF.

The rearrangement uses TRBV28 and TRBJ1-1; a weak D match, TRBD1 (5 bases). V dropped 7 bases and J dropped 5 bases, with 8 bases sitting between them. CDR1 and CDR2 (germline): MDHEN, SYDVKM. CDR3 length: 11 residues. CDR3 residues: CASNRGTEAFF. Here the CDR3 DNA reads TGTGCCAGCAACCGGGGGACTGAAGCTTTCTTT. The full variable domain, its missing parts supplied by reference TRBV28 and TRBJ1-1, is DVKVTQSSRYLVKRTGEKVFLECVQDMDHENMFWYRQDPGLGLRLIYFSYDVKMKEKGDIPEGYSVSREKKERFSLILESASTNQTSMYLCASNRGTEAFFGQGTRLTVV.

The chain carries TRBV28 and TRBJ1-2; D is ambiguous. The germline CDR1 and CDR2 sequences are MDHEN and SYDVKM. V was clipped by 6 bases and J by 0 bases, with 11 bases between them. The CDR3 has 14 residues. CDR3 loop: CASRESSTNYGYTF. CDR3 nucleotides: TGTGCCAGCAGGGAGAGCTCTACTAACTATGGCTACACCTTC.

The rearrangement links TRBV10-3 to TRBJ2-1; 12 bases are shared with TRBD1. Trimming cost V 6 bases and J 8 bases; bases outside gene matches: 8. Germline V gene lookup returns CDR1 ENHRY and CDR2 SYGVKD. CDR3 length: 15 residues. The CDR3 DNA is TGTGCCATCAGCCGGGACAGGGGGCGCGGGGATGAGCAGTTCTTC. This translates into CAISRDRGRGDEQFF.

This clone was counted once. The chain couples TRBV9 to TRBJ2-7, with 10 bases fitting TRBD2. V shed 0 bases, J shed 1 base, and the junction held 7 bases outside the gene matches. The V gene's germline CDR1 is SGDLS and CDR2 YYNGEE. This CDR3 has 17 residues. The DNA of the CDR3 is TGTGCCAGCAGCGTAGACCCTGCTAGCGGGGGATCCTACGAGCAGTACTTC. This gives the protein CASSVDPASGGSYEQYF.

The chain has TRBV19 and TRBJ1-2; no reliable D call. V was trimmed by 3 bases and J by 0 bases, leaving 8 bases between them. CDR1 LNHDA and CDR2 SQIVND come from the germline V gene (reference sequence). The CDR3 contains 14 residues. CDR3 DNA sequence: TGTGCCAGTAGTATTGCGGCTTCTAACTATGGCTACACCTTC. Translating it yields CASSIAASNYGYTF. Variable domain in full (rest from reference TRBV19 and TRBJ1-2): DGGITQSPKYLFRKEGQNVTLSCEQNLNHDAMYWYRQDPGQGLRLIYYSQIVNDFQKGDIAEGYSVSREKKESFPLTVTSAQKNPTAFYLCASSIAASNYGYTFGSGTRLTVV.

This clone was seen more than once but under ten times. V is TRBV9 and J is TRBJ2-1; 10 bases fit TRBD2. Germline V CDR1 and CDR2: SGDLS, YYNGEE. The CDR3 is 15 amino acids. V shed 0 bases, J shed 6 bases, and the junction held 3 bases outside the gene matches. In DNA form, the CDR3 reads TGTGCCAGCAGCGTAGTGGCTAGCGGGGGCAATGAGCAGTTCTTC. It yields the protein CASSVVASGGNEQFF.

Comments on this clone: The final CDR3 position lacks the conserved phenylalanine or tryptophan, pointing to a likely read error. J is TRBJ2-7 and V is TRBV30; weak D call: TRBD1 (6 bases). Germline assignment: CDR1 GTSNPN and CDR2 SVGIG (reference sequence). V was clipped by 0 bases and J by 6 bases, with 12 bases between them. CDR3 length: 13 amino acids. The CDR3 sequence: CAWSVRGLSEQYL. The DNA of the CDR3 is TGTGCCTGGAGTGTCAGGGGCCTGTCCGAGCAGTACCTC.

The chain recombines TRBV5-8 with TRBJ1-3, with 10 bases identical to TRBD1. The V gene's germline CDR1 is SGHTS and CDR2 YDEGEE. This CDR3 contains 16 residues. The junction had 9 bases not matched to a gene; V was cut back by 4 bases and J by 5 bases. CDR3 nucleotide sequence: TGTGCCAGCAGCCCAGGGACAGGGGAAGATAGAAACACCATATATTTT. It codes for CASSPGTGEDRNTIYF.